These 2 T cell receptor beta chains were all obtained from the same sample, sequenced in a study of CD8+CD57+ T cells in acquired aplastic anemia. CD8+CD57+ cell expansion had been shown by flow cytometry in patients chosen for sequencing. Both TCR beta VDJ combination and CDR3 sequence profiling were carried out. Genomic DNA was the template for this profiling. TCRdb passed the reads through MiXCR, listing each CDR3 protein once. The table lists about 200,000 distinct CDR3 sequences, roughly 53% of them singletons. Sequencing was carried out using sorted CD4+, CD8+, or CD8+CD57+ T cells (not recorded which) from PBMCs. Receptors originate from a human donor with aplastic anemia.

This clonotype came up many times. The chain joins TRBV5-5 to TRBJ1-1, with D uncertain. Trimming left V 0 bases short and J 0 bases short, with 6 bases between. The CDR3 has 14 residues. Germline V gene sequence: CDR1 SGHKS, CDR2 YYEKEE (reference sequence). DNA for the CDR3: TGTGCCAGCAGCTTGGAACGGATGAACACTGAAGCTTTCTTT. This translates into CASSLERMNTEAFF.

The chain uses TRBV2 and TRBJ2-7; 10 bases fit TRBD2. This CDR3 spans 15 amino acids. Germline assignment: CDR1 SNHLY and CDR2 FYNNEI. V lost 4 bases, J lost 2 bases, and 5 bases stayed unmatched. The CDR3 region has the DNA TGTGCCAGCAGTGTTACTAGCGGGGAAGCCTACGAGCAGTACTTC. Translation: CASSVTSGEAYEQYF.